The 13 T cell receptor beta chains given below trace back to one sample, sequenced in a study of T-cell reconstitution after alpha-beta-depleted transplantation in children. Unique molecular identifiers featured in how the TCRbeta library was prepared. TCRdb passed the PCR reads through MiXCR, listing each CDR3 protein once. The sample shows almost 500,000 distinct CDR3 sequences, 8% to 11% of them seen only once. The specimen was PBMCs, collected before TCRalphabeta/CD19-depleted stem cell transplant. The receptors originated from a child younger than 10 with inherited bone marrow failure, due to receive a stem cell transplant.

This clonotype was picked up many times. The V gene is TRBV15, the J gene TRBJ2-1, with unresolved D. CDR3 size: 14 residues. Germline V gene sequence: CDR1 LNHNV, CDR2 YYDKDF (reference sequence). Trimming took off 3 bases at V and 6 bases at J, with 12 bases between the two ends. The CDR3 region is CATSRPESSNEQFF. CDR3 bases: TGTGCCACCAGCAGGCCGGAGAGCTCCAATGAGCAGTTCTTC.

In its sample, this clonotype was seen many times. This rearrangement joins TRBV15 to TRBJ2-7, with D perhaps TRBD1 (5 bases). CDR3 length: 15 amino acids. Germline CDR1 reads LNHNV; CDR2 reads YYDKDF (reference sequence). Trimming took 0 bases from V and 5 from J, leaving 14 bases between them. The CDR3 DNA is TGTGCCACCAGCAGAGATCTAGGGCAGGGAAACGAGCAGTACTTC. Protein product: CATSRDLGQGNEQYF. Supplemented by reference TRBV15 and TRBJ2-7, the full variable domain reads DAMVIQNPRYQVTQFGKPVTLSCSQTLNHNVMYWYQQKSSQAPKLLFHYYDKDFNNEADTPDNFQSRRPNTSFCFLDIRSPGLGDTAMYLCATSRDLGQGNEQYFGPGTRLTVT.

The chain employs TRBV20-1 and TRBJ2-3, with D perhaps matching TRBD1 or TRBD2 (5 bases each). CDR3 length: 15 amino acids. In germline, CDR1 is DFQATT, CDR2 SNEGSKA (reference sequence). V lost 5 bases to trimming and J lost 0 bases, with 15 bases between them. The CDR3 DNA sequence: TGCAGTGCTTTCCGGGACCACCCTAGCACAGATACGCAGTATTTT. Its protein product is CSAFRDHPSTDTQYF.

This clonotype was found a few times. Relative to the germline gene, one junction end is altered; a read error may explain this. The chain recombines TRBV4-3 with TRBJ2-5; D gene unclear. Germline assignment: CDR1 LGHNA and CDR2 YSLEER. This CDR3 is built from 18 residues. The CDR3 protein is CASSQDFGAPRYQETQYF. In DNA, the CDR3 is TGCGCCAGCAGCCAAGACTTCGGCGCCCCTAGGTACCAGGAGACCCAGTACTTC.

This clonotype has only a few counts. The chain uses TRBV20-1 and TRBJ1-2, with TRBD1 as a possible D gene (5 bases). The CDR3 is 14 amino acids. Germline lookup yields CDR1 DFQATT and CDR2 SNEGSKA (reference sequence). V was pared by 6 bases and J by 3 bases, with 17 bases between. The CDR3 spells CSAHVGGGDYGYTF. The CDR3 DNA sequence: TGCAGTGCCCACGTCGGGGGGGGGGACTATGGCTACACCTTC.

This clonotype was seen more than once but under ten times. This chain links TRBV19 with TRBJ2-7; TRBD2 matches 9 bases. The CDR3 consists of 14 residues. The V segment lost 4 bases and the J segment 3 bases; nucleotides outside the gene matches: 4. From germline, CDR1 is LNHDA and CDR2 SQIVND (reference sequence). CDR3 coding DNA: TGTGCCAGTAGTAATGCGGGAGGGGTCTACGAGCAGTACTTC. Protein sequence: CASSNAGGVYEQYF. The full variable domain, completed using reference TRBV19 and TRBJ2-7, is DGGITQSPKYLFRKEGQNVTLSCEQNLNHDAMYWYRQDPGQGLRLIYYSQIVNDFQKGDIAEGYSVSREKKESFPLTVTSAQKNPTAFYLCASSNAGGVYEQYFGPGTRLTVT.

The rearrangement joins TRBV7-2 to TRBJ1-2; D ambiguous. CDR1 is SGHTA and CDR2 is FQGNSA in the germline V gene. Trimming stripped 5 bases from V and 2 bases from J, with 9 bases between. This CDR3 comprises 13 residues. CDR3 sequence: CASSPEQNYGYTF. As DNA, the CDR3 is TGTGCCAGCAGCCCAGAACAGAACTATGGCTACACCTTC.

This clonotype appeared many times. The chain is built from TRBV28 and TRBJ1-3; D is ambiguous. Trimming shortened V by 3 bases and J by 0 bases, and 9 bases separated the two germline ends. Looked up from germline, CDR1 is MDHEN and CDR2 is SYDVKM. There are 15 residues in the CDR3. The CDR3 region has the DNA TGTGCCAGCAGTTTCAGCGGGTACTCTGGAAACACCATATATTTT. It is translated as CASSFSGYSGNTIYF.

This clonotype was counted many times. The rearrangement links TRBV7-8 to TRBJ2-7, with TRBD2 matching over 8 bases. The CDR3 runs to 16 residues. CDR1 SGHVS and CDR2 FQNEAQ come from the germline V gene. V trimming: 4 bases; J trimming: 5 bases; junction bases outside the gene matches: 13. CDR3 bases: TGTGCCAGCAGCTCGACCTTGGCGGGAGGTTTCCACGAGCAGTACTTC. Its translation is CASSSTLAGGFHEQYF. Full variable domain (outside the CDR3, taken from reference TRBV7-8 and TRBJ2-7): GAGVSQSPRYKVAKRGQDVALRCDPISGHVSLFWYQQALGQGPEFLTYFQNEAQLDKSGLPSDRFFAERPEGSVSTLKIQRTQQEDSAVYLCASSSTLAGGFHEQYFGPGTRLTVT.

A single count supports this clonotype. This could be a read error, since a much larger clone is one nucleotide away. The rearrangement joins TRBV20-1 to TRBJ2-3; D is ambiguous. Looked up from germline, CDR1 is DFQATT and CDR2 is SNEGSKA (reference sequence). The CDR3 sequence is 14 residues long. V was shortened by 6 bases and J by 2 bases, with 15 bases between the two germline ends. The CDR3 nucleotides read TGCAGTGCCGACAACGTTCCTAACACAGATACGCAGTATTTT. Translating it yields CSADNVPNTDTQYF.

This clonotype was observed at least ten times. The genes are TRBV3-1 and TRBJ2-5; 10 bases agree with TRBD2. There are 15 residues in the CDR3. Trimming took 2 bases from V and 5 from J; bases not matched to a gene: 5. CDR1 is LGHDT, CDR2 YNNKEL, per germline (reference sequence). The CDR3 bases are TGTGCCAGCAGCCAACTAGCGGGAGTGCTCGAGACCCAGTACTTC. Encoded protein: CASSQLAGVLETQYF.

This clonotype was seen more than once but under ten times. The rearrangement joins TRBV29-1 to TRBJ1-2; maybe TRBD1 (5 bases). Trimming stripped 4 bases from V and 2 bases from J, with 14 bases between. The CDR3 has 14 residues. Germline V gives CDR1 SQVTM, CDR2 ANQGSEA. The CDR3 sequence is CSVAPVAGNYGYTF. The CDR3 region has the DNA TGCAGCGTTGCGCCCGTGGCAGGGAACTATGGCTACACCTTC.

At least ten counts were recorded for this clonotype. The chain has TRBV6-4 and TRBJ2-1; D may be TRBD1 or TRBD2 (5 bases each). The CDR3 consists of 13 residues. The germline V and J ends were trimmed by 8 bases and 10 bases, with 18 bases remaining between them. The germline gives CDR1 MRHNA, CDR2 SNTAGT. The CDR3 protein is CASQPQLEGEQFF. The CDR3 coding sequence is TGTGCCAGCCAGCCCCAACTAGAGGGGGAGCAGTTCTTC.